This T cell receptor (beta chain) was sequenced in a study of blood T cells in healthy people across ages. The germline V gene encodes CDR1 DFQATT and CDR2 SNEGSKA (reference sequence). V was pared by 6 bases and J by 1 base, with 16 bases between. The CDR3 extends over 14 amino acids. A few counts support this clonotype. Together with a sample-barcoded 5' primer, a J-beta primer mix was included in a second PCR lasting about 6 to 12 cycles. MiXCR, run by TCRdb on the 5' RACE reads, gives a single entry per CDR3 protein. The table lists 580,000 or so distinct CDR3 sequences, less than 60% of them singletons.

Material: blood. The receptor's source is a man of 80 years or more in good health. The chain uses TRBV20-1 and TRBJ2-7; weak D call: TRBD1 (7 bases). CDR3 nucleotide sequence: TGCAGTGCCTTCAGGGGGGCCCGATCCTACGAGCAGTACTTC. Protein product: CSAFRGARSYEQYF.